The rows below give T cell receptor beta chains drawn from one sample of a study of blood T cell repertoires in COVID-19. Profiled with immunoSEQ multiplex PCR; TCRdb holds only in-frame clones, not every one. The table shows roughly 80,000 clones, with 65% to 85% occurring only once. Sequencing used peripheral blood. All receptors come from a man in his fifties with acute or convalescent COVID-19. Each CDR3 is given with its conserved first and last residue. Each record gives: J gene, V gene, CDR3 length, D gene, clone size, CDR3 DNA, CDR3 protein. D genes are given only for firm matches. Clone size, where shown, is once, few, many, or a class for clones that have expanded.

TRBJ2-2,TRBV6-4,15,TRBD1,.,TGTGCCAGCAGTAGGACAGGGGATGGCACCGGGGAGCTGTTTTTT,CASSRTGDGTGELFF
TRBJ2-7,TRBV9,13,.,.,TGTGCCAGCAGCGGAGGACAGAAGTTCGAGCAGTACTTC,CASSGGQKFEQYF
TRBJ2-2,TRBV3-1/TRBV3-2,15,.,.,TGTGCCAGCAGCCAAAGTGAAAGGAGGTCCGGGGAGCTGTTTTTT,CASSQSERRSGELFF
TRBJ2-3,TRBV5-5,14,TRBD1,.,TGTGCCAGCAGCTGGACAGGGAGCACAGATACGCAGTATTTT,CASSWTGSTDTQYF
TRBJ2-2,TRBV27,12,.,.,TGTGCCAGCAGTCCAGGGACCGGGGAGCTGTTTTTT,CASSPGTGELFF
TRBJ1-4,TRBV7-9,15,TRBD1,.,TGTGCCAGCAGCTTACGACAGGGAATTGAAGAAAAACTGTTTTTT,CASSLRQGIEEKLFF
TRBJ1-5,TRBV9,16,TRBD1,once,TGTGCCAGCAGCCCCGGGACAGGGATTAGCAATCAGCCCCAGCATTTT,CASSPGTGISNQPQHF
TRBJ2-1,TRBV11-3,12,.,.,TGTGCCAGCAGCTTAGGAGGGTTGGGGCAGTTCTTC,CASSLGGLGQFF
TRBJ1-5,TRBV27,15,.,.,TGTGCCAGCAGCAGACAGTCACATAGCAATCAGCCCCAGCATTTT,CASSRQSHSNQPQHF
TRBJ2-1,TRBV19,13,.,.,TGTGCCAGTACCTCCTTCGGAGTTGGTGAGCAGTTCTTC,CASTSFGVGEQFF
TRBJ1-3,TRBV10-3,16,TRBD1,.,TGTGCCATCGGGGGGACAGGACAATTCTCTGGAAACACCATATATTTT,CAIGGTGQFSGNTIYF
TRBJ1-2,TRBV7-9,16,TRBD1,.,TGTGCCAGCAGCCCAGGGGGCCCGGGACAGGGCGGCGGCTACACCTTC,CASSPGGPGQGGGYTF
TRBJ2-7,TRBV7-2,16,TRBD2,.,TGTGCCAGCAGACAGCCCGGACTAGCGGGAGTCAGCGAGCAGTACTTC,CASRQPGLAGVSEQYF
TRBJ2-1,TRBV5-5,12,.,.,TGTGCCAGCAGCCTCCCAAGCGATGAGCAGTTCTTC,CASSLPSDEQFF
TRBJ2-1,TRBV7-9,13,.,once,TGTGCCAGCAGCTTAGAGACTGGCCCTAAGCAGTTCTTC,CASSLETGPKQFF
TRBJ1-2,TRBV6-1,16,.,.,TGTGCCAGCAGTGGCCCCCTCCCGGGGGGTGTCTATGGCTACACCTTC,CASSGPLPGGVYGYTF
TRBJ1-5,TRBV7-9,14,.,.,TGTGCCAGCAGCTTACAGGGTGGGGATCAGTCCCAGCATTTT,CASSLQGGDQSQHF
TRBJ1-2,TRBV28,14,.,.,TGTGCCAGCAGTTTGCTCGGTCCTAACTATGGCTACACCTTC,CASSLLGPNYGYTF
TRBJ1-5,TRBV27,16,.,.,TGTGCCAGCAGTCACACAGGGTCTCATAGCAATCAGCCCCAGCATTTT,CASSHTGSHSNQPQHF
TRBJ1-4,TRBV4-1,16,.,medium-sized,TGCGCCAGCAGCCAAATAGGTGGCGGGGGGGACGAAAAACTGTTTTTT,CASSQIGGGGDEKLFF
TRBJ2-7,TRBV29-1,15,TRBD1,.,TGCAGCGTCGGTAACCGGGGACAGGCAACCTACGAGCAGTACTTC,CSVGNRGQATYEQYF
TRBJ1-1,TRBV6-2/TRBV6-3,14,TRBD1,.,TGTGCCAGCAGTTACGGCGACAGGGAGGCTGAAGCTTTCTTT,CASSYGDREAEAFF
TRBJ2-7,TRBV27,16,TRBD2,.,TGTGCCAGCAGTTTATTGGGGACTAGCGGCTCCTACGAGCAGTACTTC,CASSLLGTSGSYEQYF
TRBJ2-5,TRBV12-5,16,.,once,TGTGCTAGTGGTTTGGGACAGGGAGGATTCCTGGAGACCCAGTACTTC,CASGLGQGGFLETQYF
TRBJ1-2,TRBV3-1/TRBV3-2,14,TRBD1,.,TGTGCCAGCAGCCCGTGGGACAGCTCCTATGGCTACACCTTC,CASSPWDSSYGYTF
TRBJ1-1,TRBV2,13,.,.,TGTGCCAACCAAGTCGGGGTTGGGACTGAAGCTTTCTTT,CANQVGVGTEAFF
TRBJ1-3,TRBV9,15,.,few,TGTGCCAGCAGCGTAGTTGGGGCTGCTGGAAACACCATATATTTT,CASSVVGAAGNTIYF
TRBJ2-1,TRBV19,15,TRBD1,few,TGTGCCAGTATCACCGGGACAGGGCCTCCCAGAGAGCAGTTCTTC,CASITGTGPPREQFF
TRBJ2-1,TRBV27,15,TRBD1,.,TGTGCCAGCAGTTTTCAGGGGGACCAAACAAATGAGCAGTTCTTC,CASSFQGDQTNEQFF
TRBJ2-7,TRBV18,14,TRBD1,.,TGTGCCAGCTCACCCCTAGGGACAGGCGATGAGCAGTACTTC,CASSPLGTGDEQYF
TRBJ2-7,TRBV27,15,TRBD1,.,TGTGCCAGCAGTCCGGGACAGGGATCGTCCTACGAGCAGTACTTC,CASSPGQGSSYEQYF